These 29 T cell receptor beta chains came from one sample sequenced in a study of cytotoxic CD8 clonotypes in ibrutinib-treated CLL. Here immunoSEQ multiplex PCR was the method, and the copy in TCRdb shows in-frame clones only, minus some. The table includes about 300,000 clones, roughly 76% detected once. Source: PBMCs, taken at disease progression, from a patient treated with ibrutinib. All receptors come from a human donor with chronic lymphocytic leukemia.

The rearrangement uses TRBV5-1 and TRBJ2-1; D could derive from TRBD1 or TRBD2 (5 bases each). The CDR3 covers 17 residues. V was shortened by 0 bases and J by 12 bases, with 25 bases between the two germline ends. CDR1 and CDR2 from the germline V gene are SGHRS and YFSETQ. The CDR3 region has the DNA TGCGCCAGCAGCTTGGTAGTTAGGGGAGTTAATGGACGACGGCAGTTCTTC. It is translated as CASSLVVRGVNGRRQFF.

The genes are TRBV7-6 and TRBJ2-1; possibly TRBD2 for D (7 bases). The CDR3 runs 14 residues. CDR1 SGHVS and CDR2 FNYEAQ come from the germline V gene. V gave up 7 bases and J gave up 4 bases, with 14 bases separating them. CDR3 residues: CASNSGGRYNEQFF. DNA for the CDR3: TGTGCCAGCAATTCCGGGGGGCGGTACAATGAGCAGTTCTTC. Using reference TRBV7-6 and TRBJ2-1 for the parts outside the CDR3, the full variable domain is GAGVSQSPRYKVTKRGQDVALRCDPISGHVSLYWYRQALGQGPEFLTYFNYEAQQDKSGLPNDRFSAERPEGSISTLTIQRTEQRDSAMYRCASNSGGRYNEQFFGPGTRLTVL.

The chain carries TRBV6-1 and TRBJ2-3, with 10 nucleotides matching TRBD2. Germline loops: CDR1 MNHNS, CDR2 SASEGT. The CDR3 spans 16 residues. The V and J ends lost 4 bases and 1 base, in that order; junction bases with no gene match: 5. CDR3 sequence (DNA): TGTGCCAGCAGTGTCGGAGCGGGGGGGCGCACAGATACGCAGTATTTT. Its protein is CASSVGAGGRTDTQYF.

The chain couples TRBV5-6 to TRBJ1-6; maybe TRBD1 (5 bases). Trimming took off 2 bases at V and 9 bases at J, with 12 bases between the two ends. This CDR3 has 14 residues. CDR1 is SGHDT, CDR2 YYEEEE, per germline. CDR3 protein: CASSFFQGRSPLHF. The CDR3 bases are TGTGCCAGCAGCTTTTTCCAGGGCCGTTCACCCCTCCACTTT.

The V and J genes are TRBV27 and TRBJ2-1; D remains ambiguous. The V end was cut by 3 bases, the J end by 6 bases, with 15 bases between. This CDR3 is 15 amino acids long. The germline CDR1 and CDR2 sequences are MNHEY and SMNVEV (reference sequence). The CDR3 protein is CASSFSGSIPNEQFF. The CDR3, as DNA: TGTGCCAGCAGTTTTTCCGGTTCCATTCCCAATGAGCAGTTCTTC.

Here the CDR3 reads CASSPRQTYEQYF. CDR3 nucleotides: TGTGCCAGCTCACCACGCCAAACCTACGAGCAGTACTTC. This chain links TRBV18 with TRBJ2-7; D is unresolved. V dropped 1 base and J dropped 2 bases, with 6 bases sitting between them. The germline gives CDR1 KGHSH, CDR2 LQKENI. This CDR3 comprises 13 residues.

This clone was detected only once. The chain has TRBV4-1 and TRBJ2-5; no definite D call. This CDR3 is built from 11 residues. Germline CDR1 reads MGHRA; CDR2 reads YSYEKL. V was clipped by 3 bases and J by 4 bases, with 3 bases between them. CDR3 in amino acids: CASSQTETQYF. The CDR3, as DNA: TGCGCCAGCAGCCAGACAGAGACCCAGTACTTC.

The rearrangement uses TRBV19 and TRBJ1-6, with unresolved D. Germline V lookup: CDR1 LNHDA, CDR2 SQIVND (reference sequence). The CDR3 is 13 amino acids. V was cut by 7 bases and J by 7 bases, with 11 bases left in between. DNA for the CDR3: TGTGCCAGTACCTGGGCATTAAATTCACCCCTCCACTTT. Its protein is CASTWALNSPLHF.

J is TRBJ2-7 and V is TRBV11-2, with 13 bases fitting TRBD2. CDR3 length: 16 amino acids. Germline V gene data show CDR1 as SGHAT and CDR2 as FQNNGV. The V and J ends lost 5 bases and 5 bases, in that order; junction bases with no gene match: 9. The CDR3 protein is CASSPRLAGGSHEQYF. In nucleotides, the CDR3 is TGTGCCAGCAGCCCGAGACTAGCGGGAGGATCCCACGAGCAGTACTTC.

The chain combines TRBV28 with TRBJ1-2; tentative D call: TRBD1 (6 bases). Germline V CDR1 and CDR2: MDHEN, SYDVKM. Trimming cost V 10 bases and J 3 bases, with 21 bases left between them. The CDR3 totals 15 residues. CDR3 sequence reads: CATHSFGGGYYGYTF. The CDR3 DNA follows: TGTGCCACACACTCCTTCGGAGGGGGATACTATGGCTACACCTTC.

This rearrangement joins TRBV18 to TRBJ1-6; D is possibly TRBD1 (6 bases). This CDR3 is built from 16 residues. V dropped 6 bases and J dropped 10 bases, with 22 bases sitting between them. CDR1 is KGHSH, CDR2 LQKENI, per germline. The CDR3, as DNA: TGTGCCAGCTCCCAAGCAGGTCAGGGGTTCCGATCACCCCTCCACTTT. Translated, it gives CASSQAGQGFRSPLHF.

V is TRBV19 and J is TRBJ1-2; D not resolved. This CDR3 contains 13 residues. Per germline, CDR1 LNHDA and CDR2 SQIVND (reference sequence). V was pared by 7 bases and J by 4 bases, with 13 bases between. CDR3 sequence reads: CASIRIPGYGYTF. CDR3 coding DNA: TGTGCCAGTATTCGGATCCCGGGCTATGGCTACACCTTC.

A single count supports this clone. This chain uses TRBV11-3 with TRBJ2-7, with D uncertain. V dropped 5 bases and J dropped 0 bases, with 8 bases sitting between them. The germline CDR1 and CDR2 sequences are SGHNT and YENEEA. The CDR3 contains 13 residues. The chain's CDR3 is CASSHGSSYEQYF. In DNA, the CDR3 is TGTGCCAGCAGCCATGGAAGCTCCTACGAGCAGTACTTC.

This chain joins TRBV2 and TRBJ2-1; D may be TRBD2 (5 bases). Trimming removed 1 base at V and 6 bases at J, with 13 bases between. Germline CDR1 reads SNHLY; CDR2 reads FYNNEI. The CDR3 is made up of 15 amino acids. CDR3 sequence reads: CASSEVSSLRNEQFF. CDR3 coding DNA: TGTGCCAGCAGTGAAGTCTCTAGCCTCCGCAATGAGCAGTTCTTC.

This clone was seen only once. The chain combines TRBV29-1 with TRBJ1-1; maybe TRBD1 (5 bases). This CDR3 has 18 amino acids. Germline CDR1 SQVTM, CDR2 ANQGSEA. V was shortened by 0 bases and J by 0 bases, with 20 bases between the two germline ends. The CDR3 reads CSVEEGQPDPPMNTEAFF. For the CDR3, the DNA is TGCAGCGTTGAAGAGGGGCAGCCTGACCCCCCCATGAACACTGAAGCTTTCTTT.

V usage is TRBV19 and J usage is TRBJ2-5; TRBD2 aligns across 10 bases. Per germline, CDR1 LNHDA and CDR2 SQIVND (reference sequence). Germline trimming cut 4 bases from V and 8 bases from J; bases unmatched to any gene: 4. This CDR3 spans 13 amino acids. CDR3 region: CASSTSGGDTQYF. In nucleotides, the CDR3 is TGTGCCAGTAGTACTAGCGGGGGAGATACCCAGTACTTC.

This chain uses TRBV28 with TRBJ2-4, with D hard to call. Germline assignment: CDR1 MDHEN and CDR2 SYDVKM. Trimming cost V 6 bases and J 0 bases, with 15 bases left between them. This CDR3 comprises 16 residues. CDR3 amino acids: CASSRIRVIAKNIQYF. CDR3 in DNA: TGTGCCAGCAGCCGGATCCGTGTAATAGCCAAAAACATTCAGTACTTC.

CDR3: CASSFHQGVGEQYF. The CDR3 coding sequence is TGCGCCAGCAGCTTTCATCAGGGGGTAGGCGAGCAGTACTTC. This chain connects TRBV5-1 to TRBJ2-7; 7 positions match TRBD1. Looked up from germline, CDR1 is SGHRS and CDR2 is YFSETQ. There are 14 residues in the CDR3. Germline trimming cut 2 bases from V and 6 bases from J; bases unmatched to any gene: 8.

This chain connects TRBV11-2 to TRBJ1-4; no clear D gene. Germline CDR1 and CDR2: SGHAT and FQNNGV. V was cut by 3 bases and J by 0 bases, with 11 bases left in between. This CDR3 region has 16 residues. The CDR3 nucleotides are TGTGCCAGCAGCTTCCCCACCGGGTCAACTAATGAAAAACTGTTTTTT. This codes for CASSFPTGSTNEKLFF.

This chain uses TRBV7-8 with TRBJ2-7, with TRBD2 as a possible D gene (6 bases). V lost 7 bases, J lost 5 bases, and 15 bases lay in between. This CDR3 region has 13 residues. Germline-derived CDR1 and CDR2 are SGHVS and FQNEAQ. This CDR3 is CASMSPGTDEQYF. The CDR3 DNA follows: TGTGCCAGCATGAGTCCCGGGACTGACGAGCAGTACTTC.

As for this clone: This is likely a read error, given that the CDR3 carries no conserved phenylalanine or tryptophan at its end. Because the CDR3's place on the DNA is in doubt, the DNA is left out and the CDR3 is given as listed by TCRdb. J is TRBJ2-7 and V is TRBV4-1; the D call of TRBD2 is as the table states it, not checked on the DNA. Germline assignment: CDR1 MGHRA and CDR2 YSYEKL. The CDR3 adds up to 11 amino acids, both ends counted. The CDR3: CASSQSRGRAD.

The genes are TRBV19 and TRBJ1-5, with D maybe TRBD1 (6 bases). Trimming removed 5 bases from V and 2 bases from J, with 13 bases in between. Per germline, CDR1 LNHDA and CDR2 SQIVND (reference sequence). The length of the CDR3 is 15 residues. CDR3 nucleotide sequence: TGTGCCAGTAGTTCTTGGGGGCGAGGCAATCAGCCCCAGCATTTT. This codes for CASSSWGRGNQPQHF.

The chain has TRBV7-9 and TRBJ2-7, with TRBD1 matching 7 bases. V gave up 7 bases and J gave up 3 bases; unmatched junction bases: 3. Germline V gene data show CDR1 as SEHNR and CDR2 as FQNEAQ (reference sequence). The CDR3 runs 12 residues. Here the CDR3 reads CASTRQGYEQYF. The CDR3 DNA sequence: TGTGCCAGCACTCGACAGGGCTACGAGCAGTACTTC. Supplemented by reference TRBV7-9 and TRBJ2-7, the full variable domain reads DTGVSQNPRHKITKRGQNVTFRCDPISEHNRLYWYRQTLGQGPEFLTYFQNEAQLEKSRLLSDRFSAERPKGSFSTLEIQRTEQGDSAMYLCASTRQGYEQYFGPGTRLTVT.

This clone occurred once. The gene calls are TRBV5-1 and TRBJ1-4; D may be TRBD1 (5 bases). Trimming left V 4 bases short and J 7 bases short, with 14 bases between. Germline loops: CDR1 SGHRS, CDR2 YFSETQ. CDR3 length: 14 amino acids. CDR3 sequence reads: CASSLGAGGEKLFF. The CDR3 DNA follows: TGCGCCAGCAGCCTCGGAGCTGGGGGTGAAAAACTGTTTTTT.

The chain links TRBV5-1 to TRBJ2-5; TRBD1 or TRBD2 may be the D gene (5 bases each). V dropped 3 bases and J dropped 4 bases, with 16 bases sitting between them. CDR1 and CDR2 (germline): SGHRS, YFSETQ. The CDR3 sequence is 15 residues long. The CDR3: CASSSGPGPVETQYF. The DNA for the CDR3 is TGCGCCAGCAGCTCGGGACCGGGACCGGTAGAGACCCAGTACTTC.

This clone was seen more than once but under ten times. CDR3 bases: TGTGCCAGCAGTCCCCCCTTGACAGGTTTAACGGACAATGAGCAGTTCTTC. Translating gives CASSPPLTGLTDNEQFF. The chain recombines TRBV28 with TRBJ2-1, with D tentatively TRBD1 (6 bases). The V gene's germline CDR1 is MDHEN and CDR2 SYDVKM. Trimming stripped 5 bases from V and 5 bases from J, with 22 bases between. This CDR3 comprises 17 residues.

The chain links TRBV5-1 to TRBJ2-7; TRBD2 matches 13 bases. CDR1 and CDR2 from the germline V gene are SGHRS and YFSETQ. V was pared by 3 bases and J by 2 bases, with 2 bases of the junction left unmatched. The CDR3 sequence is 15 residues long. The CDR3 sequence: CASSSGLAGTYEQYF. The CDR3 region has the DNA TGCGCCAGCAGCTCGGGACTAGCGGGGACCTACGAGCAGTACTTC.

The CDR3 coding sequence is TGTGCCAGCAGCTTGACTAGCGGGGGTGGAGATACGCAGTATTTT. Translated, it gives CASSLTSGGGDTQYF. J is TRBJ2-3 and V is TRBV11-2; the match to TRBD2 covers 12 bases. The CDR3 is 15 residues long. The germline CDR1 and CDR2 sequences are SGHAT and FQNNGV. V lost 3 bases and J lost 5; bases outside the gene matches: 3.

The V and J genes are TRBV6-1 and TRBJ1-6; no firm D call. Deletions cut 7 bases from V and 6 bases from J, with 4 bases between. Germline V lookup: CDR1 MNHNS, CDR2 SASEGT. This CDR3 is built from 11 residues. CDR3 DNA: TGTGCCAGCAACAGTAATTCACCCCTCCACTTT. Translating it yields CASNSNSPLHF.